The 26 T cell receptor beta chains in this list originate from one sample, sequenced in a study of cytomegalovirus exposure and HLA in healthy donors. With 60 Vbeta and 13 Jbeta primers, the PCR was carried out. This table comes from immunoSEQ multiplex PCR, and its TCRdb copy is limited to in-frame clones, with some not included. This sample has under 250,000 clones, with 78% found just once. Sequencing was performed on PBMCs. Receptors were obtained from a male donor in good health and CMV-seronegative.

The genes are TRBV6-6 and TRBJ2-5; TRBD2 matches at 12 bases. Judging by the DNA end, TRBJ2-7 fits better; the J call may be wrong. CDR1 MNHNY and CDR2 SVGAGI come from the germline V gene (reference sequence). The CDR3 loop spans 16 amino acids. The chain's CDR3 is CASSYRTSGDLFEQYF. The CDR3 DNA sequence: TGTGCCAGCAGTTACCGGACTAGCGGGGACCTTTTCGAGCAGTACTTC.

The chain combines TRBV28 with TRBJ2-5; weak D call: TRBD1 (6 bases). The CDR3 spans 14 residues. Germline lookup yields CDR1 MDHEN and CDR2 SYDVKM. The V end lost 2 bases, the J end lost 4 bases, and 11 bases lay between the germline ends. The CDR3 reads CASSLPYRAETQYF. Here the CDR3 DNA reads TGTGCCAGCAGTTTACCCTACAGGGCAGAGACCCAGTACTTC.

CDR3 amino acids: CASSPGQGVINEQFF. CDR3 nucleotide sequence: TGTGCCAGCTCACCGGGACAGGGGGTAATCAATGAGCAGTTCTTC. The chain links TRBV18 to TRBJ2-1; 11 bases line up with TRBD1. The germline V gene has CDR1 KGHSH and CDR2 LQKENI. The CDR3 consists of 15 residues. J gave up 6 bases and V 3 bases, and 4 bases lay outside the gene matches.

The J gene is TRBJ2-3, the V gene TRBV5-1; the match to TRBD2 covers 7 bases. V lost 2 bases, J lost 4 bases, and 7 bases stayed unmatched. The CDR3 covers 15 residues. In germline, CDR1 is SGHRS, CDR2 YFSETQ. Here the CDR3 DNA reads TGCGCCAGCAGCTTAAATAGCGGGTTGCCAGATACGCAGTATTTT. Amino acids: CASSLNSGLPDTQYF.

This clone was counted a few times. The chain links TRBV5-4 to TRBJ2-7, with 7 positions matching TRBD2. Germline V gene data show CDR1 as SGHNT and CDR2 as YYREEE (reference sequence). CDR3 size: 14 residues. V gave up 4 bases and J gave up 2 bases; unmatched junction bases: 6. The CDR3 sequence: CASSARLAPYEQYF. The CDR3 nucleotides read TGTGCCAGCAGCGCTAGACTAGCCCCCTACGAGCAGTACTTC.

This clone was counted between two and nine times. CDR3 nucleotide sequence: TGTGCCAGCAGTCCAGAGCCGGGCTATGGCTACACCTTC. This translates into CASSPEPGYGYTF. J is TRBJ1-2 and V is TRBV6-1; no clear D. Germline V gives CDR1 MNHNS, CDR2 SASEGT. V dropped 5 bases and J dropped 4 bases, with 11 bases sitting between them. The CDR3 length is 13 residues.

In DNA, the CDR3 is TGTGCCAGCAGAGGGACAGGGAACTATGGCTACACCTTC. It yields the protein CASRGTGNYGYTF. The J gene is TRBJ1-2, the V gene TRBV6-5, with 9 bases that match TRBD1. From germline, CDR1 is MNHEY and CDR2 SVGAGI. The CDR3 has 13 residues. Trimming at V came to 6 bases and at J to 2 bases, leaving 1 base not matched to a gene.

The gene calls are TRBV10-3 and TRBJ2-7, with 10 bases lining up with TRBD1. Looked up from germline, CDR1 is ENHRY and CDR2 is SYGVKD. The CDR3 consists of 13 residues. Trimming at V came to 10 bases and at J to 5 bases, leaving 8 bases not matched to a gene. This CDR3 is CATGTGTGDEQYF. The CDR3 nucleotides read TGTGCCACCGGGACCGGGACAGGGGACGAGCAGTACTTC.

This clone was counted only a few times. The chain has TRBV4-1 and TRBJ2-7; 11 bases match TRBD2. The CDR3 is 15 amino acids. Germline V lookup: CDR1 MGHRA, CDR2 YSYEKL. V lost 0 bases and J lost 6; bases outside the gene matches: 4. CDR3 bases: TGCGCCAGCAGCCAAGATGCACTAGCGGGAGCCGAGCAGTACTTC. Translating it yields CASSQDALAGAEQYF.

This clone was recorded a few times. The chain combines TRBV9 with TRBJ2-7; 9 bases agree with TRBD2. Germline lookup yields CDR1 SGDLS and CDR2 YYNGEE. V shed 0 bases, J shed 7 bases, and the junction held 8 bases outside the gene matches. The CDR3 runs to 15 residues. In DNA form, the CDR3 reads TGTGCCAGCAGCGTAGAGGCTAGCGGGATAGGGGAGCAGTACTTC. It is translated as CASSVEASGIGEQYF. The entire variable domain, with the rest obtained from reference TRBV9 and TRBJ2-7, is as follows: DSGVTQTPKHLITATGQRVTLRCSPRSGDLSVYWYQQSLDQGLQFLIQYYNGEERAKGNILERFSAQQFPDLHSELNLSSLELGDSALYFCASSVEASGIGEQYFGPGTRLTVT.

This chain joins TRBV5-1 and TRBJ2-7; D might be TRBD2 (5 bases). With 0 bases removed from V and 6 bases from J, the gap between germline ends came to 13 bases. Per germline, CDR1 SGHRS and CDR2 YFSETQ. There are 14 residues in the CDR3. The CDR3 nucleotides are TGCGCCAGCAGCTTGGAAGCGGTACTTTCCGAGCAGTACTTC. Residues: CASSLEAVLSEQYF.

The rearrangement links TRBV19 to TRBJ2-5; 7 bases are shared with TRBD2. V lost 3 bases to trimming and J lost 4 bases; unmatched junction nucleotides: 8. The CDR3 sequence is 15 residues long. Germline CDR1 reads LNHDA; CDR2 reads SQIVND (reference sequence). Here the CDR3 DNA reads TGTGCCAGTAGTATTGGGGGGGTGTTTGGAGAGACCCAGTACTTC. As protein: CASSIGGVFGETQYF.

The chain couples TRBV5-8 to TRBJ2-1; D gene unclear. Between the trimmed V and J ends, which lost 6 bases and 5 bases, there was a span of 18 bases. The germline CDR1 and CDR2 sequences are SGHTS and YDEGEE. The CDR3 is 15 amino acids. CDR3: CASIPLWSSNNEQFF. CDR3 in DNA: TGTGCCAGCATCCCCCTTTGGAGTAGTAACAATGAGCAGTTCTTC. Together with reference TRBV5-8 and TRBJ2-1, the CDR3 gives the full variable domain: EAGVTQSPTHLIKTRGQQATLRCSPISGHTSVYWYQQALGLGLQFLLWYDEGEERNRGNFPPRFSGRQFPNYSSELNVNALELEDSALYLCASIPLWSSNNEQFFGPGTRLTVL.

This chain connects TRBV13 to TRBJ2-7; 7 bases align to TRBD1. The CDR3 is 17 amino acids. The germline gives CDR1 PRHDT, CDR2 FYEKMQ (reference sequence). With 4 bases clipped from V and 2 bases from J, the junction kept 14 bases outside the gene matches. The chain's CDR3 is CASSSRETGLGTYEQYF. CDR3 coding DNA: TGTGCCAGCAGCTCTAGGGAGACAGGGCTGGGAACCTACGAGCAGTACTTC. Full variable domain (remainder filled in from reference TRBV13 and TRBJ2-7): AAGVIQSPRHLIKEKRETATLKCYPIPRHDTVYWYQQGPGQDPQFLISFYEKMQSDKGSIPDRFSAQQFSDYHSELNMSSLELGDSALYFCASSSRETGLGTYEQYFGPGTRLTVT.

The V and J genes are TRBV19 and TRBJ2-3; TRBD1 agrees at 7 bases. There are 15 residues in the CDR3. Germline assignment: CDR1 LNHDA and CDR2 SQIVND (reference sequence). V gave up 5 bases and J gave up 2 bases; unmatched junction bases: 7. CDR3 sequence reads: CASSEGAANTDTQYF. CDR3 coding DNA: TGTGCCAGTAGTGAGGGGGCGGCGAACACAGATACGCAGTATTTT. The full variable domain, completed using reference TRBV19 and TRBJ2-3, is DGGITQSPKYLFRKEGQNVTLSCEQNLNHDAMYWYRQDPGQGLRLIYYSQIVNDFQKGDIAEGYSVSREKKESFPLTVTSAQKNPTAFYLCASSEGAANTDTQYFGPGTRLTVL.

The gene calls are TRBV29-1 and TRBJ1-2; 10 nucleotides agree with TRBD1. Germline V lookup: CDR1 SQVTM, CDR2 ANQGSEA. This CDR3 has 16 residues. Germline trimming cut 4 bases from V and 6 bases from J; bases unmatched to any gene: 14. The CDR3 bases are TGCAGCGTTGTCTTAAAGGGCGAGACAGGGGGCAATGGCTACACCTTC. Amino acid sequence: CSVVLKGETGGNGYTF.

A word on this clone: Other DNA sequences from this sample encode an identical CDR3 as well. The genes are TRBV27 and TRBJ2-5; D remains ambiguous. Germline CDR1 reads MNHEY; CDR2 reads SMNVEV (reference sequence). The CDR3 covers 11 residues. V was trimmed by 3 bases and J by 4 bases, leaving 3 bases between them. CDR3 in amino acids: CASSFRETQYF. For the CDR3, the DNA is TGTGCCAGCAGTTTTAGAGAGACCCAGTACTTC.

This clone occurred a few times. The rearrangement joins TRBV5-6 to TRBJ2-7; 8 nucleotides agree with TRBD1. The CDR3 is made up of 14 amino acids. V shed 6 bases and J 5 bases; nucleotides not matched to a gene: 10. In germline, CDR1 is SGHDT, CDR2 YYEEEE. CDR3 sequence reads: CASMLRDRIDEQYF. The CDR3 DNA reads TGTGCCAGCATGCTCCGGGACAGGATCGACGAGCAGTACTTC.

This sequence joins TRBV18 and TRBJ2-1; a weak D match, TRBD2 (6 bases). V lost 1 base and J lost 2, with 12 bases in between. The CDR3 has 16 amino acids. CDR1 is KGHSH, CDR2 LQKENI, per germline. CDR3 sequence: CASSPQVADTYNEQFF. CDR3 in DNA: TGTGCCAGCTCACCACAAGTAGCGGACACCTACAATGAGCAGTTCTTC. Full variable domain (outside the CDR3, taken from reference TRBV18 and TRBJ2-1): NAGVMQNPRHLVRRRGQEARLRCSPMKGHSHVYWYRQLPEEGLKFMVYLQKENIIDESGMPKERFSAEFPKEGPSILRIQQVVRGDSAAYFCASSPQVADTYNEQFFGPGTRLTVL.

This chain links TRBV27 with TRBJ2-1, with no clear D. This CDR3 has 18 amino acids. CDR1 is MNHEY and CDR2 is SMNVEV in the germline V gene (reference sequence). V was clipped by 5 bases and J by 0 bases, with 20 bases between them. The CDR3 bases are TGTGCCAGCAGTCCCCCGTTTGTTAGTGAAACCTCCTACAATGAGCAGTTCTTC. This translates into CASSPPFVSETSYNEQFF.

This chain joins TRBV6-4 and TRBJ2-5, with 13 bases aligning to TRBD2. CDR1 and CDR2 (germline): MRHNA, SNTAGT. V was pared by 8 bases and J by 3 bases, with 18 bases of the junction left unmatched. This CDR3 contains 19 residues. CDR3 loop: CASLEPTSGRIRVKETQYF. The CDR3, as DNA: TGTGCCAGCCTAGAACCGACTAGCGGGAGGATAAGAGTTAAAGAGACCCAGTACTTC.

V usage is TRBV5-1 and J usage is TRBJ2-1; 9 bases match TRBD2. Germline V CDR1 and CDR2: SGHRS, YFSETQ. The J segment lost 1 base and the V segment lost 4 bases, leaving 6 bases of the junction unmatched. The CDR3 spans 16 residues. The CDR3 loop reads CASSLGLALSYNEQFF. As DNA, the CDR3 is TGCGCCAGCAGCCTGGGACTAGCCTTGTCCTACAATGAGCAGTTCTTC.

The rearrangement uses TRBV4-1 and TRBJ2-5; D not resolved. CDR1 and CDR2 from the germline V gene are MGHRA and YSYEKL. CDR3 length: 13 residues. Trimming left V 0 bases short and J 5 bases short, with 7 bases between. The CDR3: CASSQDRSETQYF. CDR3 DNA: TGCGCCAGCAGCCAAGACAGGTCGGAGACCCAGTACTTC.

As for this clone: Other nucleotide sequences from this sample produce the same CDR3. V gene TRBV19 combines with J gene TRBJ2-7; perhaps TRBD1 as D (5 bases). Trimming stripped 7 bases from V and 2 bases from J, with 6 bases between. This CDR3 region has 11 residues. Germline V CDR1 and CDR2: LNHDA, SQIVND (reference sequence). The CDR3 loop is CASTDTYEQYF. The CDR3 DNA follows: TGTGCCAGTACGGACACCTACGAGCAGTACTTC.

The genes are TRBV6-6 and TRBJ2-2, with 7 bases lining up with TRBD1. V was clipped by 7 bases and J by 3 bases; unmatched bases: 2. Looked up from germline, CDR1 is MNHNY and CDR2 is SVGAGI (reference sequence). This CDR3 has 13 amino acids. This CDR3 reads CASMRGHTGELFF. The CDR3 DNA reads TGTGCCAGCATGAGGGGGCACACCGGGGAGCTGTTTTTT.

The V and J genes are TRBV7-2 and TRBJ1-4; D possibly corresponds to TRBD1 (5 bases). Germline assignment: CDR1 SGHTA and CDR2 FQGNSA. The germline V and J ends were trimmed by 5 bases and 6 bases, with 13 bases remaining between them. CDR3 size: 14 residues. CDR3 bases: TGTGCCAGCAGCCGGGGGGGGTCCTATGAAAAACTGTTTTTT. This codes for CASSRGGSYEKLFF.